This is a list of T cell receptor beta chains from one sample in a study of T cells after yellow fever vaccination. TCRdb used MiXCR to reprocess the 5' RACE reads, holding one entry per CDR3 protein. The repertoire consists of 200,000 to 300,000 distinct CDR3 sequences, with over 6.5% occurring once and the leading ten covering 1% to 1.2%. Sample: CD4+ T cells sorted from PBMCs, taken on the day of the yellow fever booster vaccination. Receptors were obtained from a man aged 25-45 years who received the YFV17D yellow fever vaccine. CDR3s include the opening cysteine and the closing phenylalanine or tryptophan. D genes are given only for firm matches. Expanded clones get a size class; other rows say once, few or many, or leave the size out.

v_gene: TRBV18; j_gene: TRBJ2-7; d_gene: .; abundance: .; CDR3aa: CASSPGEAYEQYF; CDR3nt: TGTGCCAGCTCACCAGGTGAGGCCTACGAGCAGTACTTC
v_gene: TRBV14; j_gene: TRBJ2-1; d_gene: TRBD2; abundance: few; CDR3aa: CASSPGLSSNEQFF; CDR3nt: TGTGCCAGCAGCCCGGGACTAAGTAGTAATGAGCAGTTCTTC
v_gene: TRBV7-9; j_gene: TRBJ2-1; d_gene: TRBD2; abundance: few; CDR3aa: CASSLRAGVHNEQFF; CDR3nt: TGTGCCAGCAGCTTACGGGCGGGAGTTCACAATGAGCAGTTCTTC
v_gene: TRBV7-2; j_gene: TRBJ2-3; d_gene: TRBD1; abundance: many; CDR3aa: CASSPNLQGADTQYF; CDR3nt: TGTGCCAGCAGTCCAAATTTACAGGGGGCAGATACGCAGTATTTT
v_gene: TRBV20-1; j_gene: TRBJ2-5; d_gene: .; abundance: many; CDR3aa: CSARPQGGGRETQYF; CDR3nt: TGCAGTGCTAGACCCCAAGGGGGTGGGAGAGAGACCCAGTACTTC
v_gene: TRBV20-1; j_gene: TRBJ2-3; d_gene: .; abundance: .; CDR3aa: CSASKQGLLSDTQYF; CDR3nt: TGCAGTGCTAGTAAACAGGGTCTGTTATCAGATACGCAGTATTTT
v_gene: TRBV2; j_gene: TRBJ2-2; d_gene: TRBD1; abundance: few; CDR3aa: CASSLRDSTGELFF; CDR3nt: TGTGCCAGCAGTCTCCGGGACAGCACCGGGGAGCTGTTTTTT
v_gene: TRBV5-5; j_gene: TRBJ2-5; d_gene: TRBD2; abundance: many; CDR3aa: CASAREGAVETQYF; CDR3nt: TGTGCCAGCGCTCGGGAGGGCGCGGTGGAGACCCAGTACTTC
v_gene: TRBV7-2; j_gene: TRBJ2-4; d_gene: .; abundance: .; CDR3aa: CASSLSAGELLAKNIQYF; CDR3nt: TGTGCCAGCAGCTTATCGGCAGGAGAACTTCTAGCCAAAAACATTCAGTACTTC
v_gene: TRBV3-1; j_gene: TRBJ1-2; d_gene: .; abundance: .; CDR3aa: CASSPGGGFGYTF; CDR3nt: TGTGCCAGCAGCCCCGGAGGCGGGTTCGGCTACACCTTC
v_gene: TRBV5-4; j_gene: TRBJ1-6; d_gene: .; abundance: .; CDR3aa: CASSSPGNSPLHF; CDR3nt: TGTGCCAGCAGTTCCCCGGGGAATTCACCCCTCCACTTT
v_gene: TRBV7-2; j_gene: TRBJ1-6; d_gene: .; abundance: .; CDR3aa: CASSLMRTGDNSPLHF; CDR3nt: TGTGCCAGCAGCTTAATGCGAACGGGGGATAATTCACCCCTCCACTTT
v_gene: TRBV28; j_gene: TRBJ2-7; d_gene: .; abundance: many; CDR3aa: CASSTAPGMRLYEQYF; CDR3nt: TGTGCCAGCAGTACTGCCCCAGGGATGCGCCTCTACGAGCAGTACTTC
v_gene: TRBV6-2/TRBV6-3; j_gene: TRBJ2-4; d_gene: TRBD1; abundance: few; CDR3aa: CASSPAATTGVYF; CDR3nt: TGTGCCAGCAGTCCCGCAGCGACGACAGGGGTGTACTTC
v_gene: TRBV10-1; j_gene: TRBJ1-1; d_gene: .; abundance: .; CDR3aa: CARRWGAPGTEAFF; CDR3nt: TGCGCCAGGAGGTGGGGGGCGCCGGGGACTGAAGCTTTCTTT
v_gene: TRBV11-3; j_gene: TRBJ1-4; d_gene: .; abundance: .; CDR3aa: CASSPGPRGRLFF; CDR3nt: TGTGCCAGCAGCCCGGGGCCCCGGGGGCGGCTGTTTTTT
v_gene: TRBV20-1; j_gene: TRBJ2-7; d_gene: TRBD2; abundance: few; CDR3aa: CSAQGLAGVIYEQYF; CDR3nt: TGCAGTGCCCAAGGACTAGCGGGGGTAATTTACGAGCAGTACTTC
v_gene: TRBV19; j_gene: TRBJ2-2; d_gene: .; abundance: .; CDR3aa: CATQMAANTGELFF; CDR3nt: TGTGCCACCCAGATGGCGGCGAACACCGGGGAGCTGTTTTTT
v_gene: TRBV7-2; j_gene: TRBJ2-7; d_gene: .; abundance: few; CDR3aa: CASSIQPLGDEQYF; CDR3nt: TGTGCCAGCAGCATCCAGCCACTAGGGGACGAGCAGTACTTC
v_gene: TRBV12-3/TRBV12-4; j_gene: TRBJ2-1; d_gene: .; abundance: many; CDR3aa: CASSLGERGQFF; CDR3nt: TGTGCCAGCAGTTTAGGCGAAAGGGGGCAGTTCTTC
v_gene: TRBV27; j_gene: TRBJ2-5; d_gene: .; abundance: .; CDR3aa: CASSSSGLAGGVGTQYF; CDR3nt: .
v_gene: TRBV6-2/TRBV6-3; j_gene: TRBJ2-6; d_gene: .; abundance: many; CDR3aa: CASRTRMEISGANVLTF; CDR3nt: TGTGCCAGCAGGACCCGGATGGAAATCTCTGGGGCCAACGTCCTGACTTTC
v_gene: TRBV6-2/TRBV6-3; j_gene: TRBJ2-2; d_gene: .; abundance: few; CDR3aa: CASSKDVGELFF; CDR3nt: TGTGCCAGCAGTAAGGATGTCGGGGAGCTGTTTTTT
v_gene: TRBV7-2; j_gene: TRBJ2-3; d_gene: TRBD1; abundance: .; CDR3aa: CASSSTGARADTQYF; CDR3nt: TGTGCCAGCAGCTCGACAGGGGCGAGGGCAGATACGCAGTATTTT
v_gene: TRBV18; j_gene: TRBJ2-2; d_gene: TRBD1; abundance: many; CDR3aa: CASSPYRDRDTGELFF; CDR3nt: TGTGCCAGCTCACCATACCGTGACAGGGACACCGGGGAGCTGTTTTTT
v_gene: TRBV11-3; j_gene: TRBJ2-1; d_gene: .; abundance: .; CDR3aa: CASSLGQRRNNEQFF; CDR3nt: TGTGCCAGCAGCTTAGGCCAGCGGAGGAACAATGAGCAGTTCTTC
v_gene: TRBV6-5; j_gene: TRBJ2-1; d_gene: TRBD1; abundance: few; CDR3aa: CASSFRDRGFYEQFF; CDR3nt: TGTGCCAGCAGTTTCCGGGACAGGGGTTTTTATGAGCAGTTCTTC
v_gene: TRBV25-1; j_gene: TRBJ2-5; d_gene: TRBD2; abundance: few; CDR3aa: CASSDPGGQETQYF; CDR3nt: TGTGCCAGCAGTGATCCGGGGGGACAAGAGACCCAGTACTTC
v_gene: TRBV4-2; j_gene: TRBJ1-1; d_gene: TRBD1; abundance: .; CDR3aa: CASSQDRVAEAFF; CDR3nt: TGTGCCAGCAGCCAGGACAGGGTTGCTGAAGCTTTCTTT
v_gene: TRBV19; j_gene: TRBJ2-5; d_gene: TRBD2; abundance: .; CDR3aa: CASSVLAGVGETQYF; CDR3nt: TGTGCCAGTAGTGTCCTAGCGGGAGTCGGAGAGACCCAGTACTTC
v_gene: TRBV7-2; j_gene: TRBJ2-1; d_gene: TRBD1; abundance: .; CDR3aa: CASSPRQGVSNEQFF; CDR3nt: TGTGCCAGCAGCCCTCGACAGGGAGTCAGCAATGAGCAGTTCTTC
v_gene: TRBV20-1; j_gene: TRBJ2-1; d_gene: TRBD2; abundance: few; CDR3aa: CSARYGGRIDEQFF; CDR3nt: TGCAGTGCTAGATACGGCGGGAGAATCGATGAGCAGTTCTTC
v_gene: TRBV5-1; j_gene: TRBJ2-7; d_gene: .; abundance: many; CDR3aa: CASSLESGGSYEQYF; CDR3nt: TGCGCCAGCAGCTTGGAGTCCGGAGGGTCCTACGAGCAGTACTTC
v_gene: TRBV29-1; j_gene: TRBJ2-7; d_gene: .; abundance: few; CDR3aa: CSFSNSPYEQYF; CDR3nt: TGCAGCTTTTCTAACTCCCCCTACGAGCAGTACTTC